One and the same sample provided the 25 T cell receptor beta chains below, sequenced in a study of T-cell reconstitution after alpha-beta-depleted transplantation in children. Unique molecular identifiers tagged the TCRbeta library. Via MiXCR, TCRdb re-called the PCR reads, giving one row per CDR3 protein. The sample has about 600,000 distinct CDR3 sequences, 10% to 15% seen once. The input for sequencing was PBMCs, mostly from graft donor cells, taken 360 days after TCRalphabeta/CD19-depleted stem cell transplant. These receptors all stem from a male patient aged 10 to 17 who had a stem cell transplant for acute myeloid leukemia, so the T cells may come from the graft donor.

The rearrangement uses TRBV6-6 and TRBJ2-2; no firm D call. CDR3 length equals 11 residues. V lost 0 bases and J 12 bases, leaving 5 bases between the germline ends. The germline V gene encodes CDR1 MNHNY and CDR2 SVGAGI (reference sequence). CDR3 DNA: TGTGCCAGCAGTTACTCGTATAAGCTGTTTTTT. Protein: CASSYSYKLFF.

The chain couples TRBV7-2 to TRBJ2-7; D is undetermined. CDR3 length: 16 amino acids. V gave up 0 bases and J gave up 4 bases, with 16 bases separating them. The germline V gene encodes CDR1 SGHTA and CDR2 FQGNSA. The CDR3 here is CASSLARLVATYEQYF. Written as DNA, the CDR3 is TGTGCCAGCAGCTTAGCGCGTCTTGTTGCTACGTACGAGCAGTACTTC. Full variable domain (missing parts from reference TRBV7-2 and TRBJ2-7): GAGVSQSPSNKVTEKGKDVELRCDPISGHTALYWYRQSLGQGLEFLIYFQGNSAPDKSGLPSDRFSAERTGGSVSTLTIQRTQQEDSAVYLCASSLARLVATYEQYFGPGTRLTVT.

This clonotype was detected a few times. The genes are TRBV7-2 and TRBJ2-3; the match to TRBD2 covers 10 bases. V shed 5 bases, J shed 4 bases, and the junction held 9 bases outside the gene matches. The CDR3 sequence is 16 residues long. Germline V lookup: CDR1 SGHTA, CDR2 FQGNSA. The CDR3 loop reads CASSAASGRYADTQYF. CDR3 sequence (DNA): TGTGCCAGCAGCGCGGCTAGCGGGAGATACGCAGATACGCAGTATTTT.

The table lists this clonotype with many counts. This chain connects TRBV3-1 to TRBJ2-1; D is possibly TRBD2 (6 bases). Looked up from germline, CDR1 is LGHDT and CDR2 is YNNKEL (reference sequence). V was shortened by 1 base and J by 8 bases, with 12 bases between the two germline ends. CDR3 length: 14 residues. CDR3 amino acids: CASSQAGVKDEQFF. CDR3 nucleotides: TGTGCCAGCAGCCAAGCGGGAGTAAAGGATGAGCAGTTCTTC.

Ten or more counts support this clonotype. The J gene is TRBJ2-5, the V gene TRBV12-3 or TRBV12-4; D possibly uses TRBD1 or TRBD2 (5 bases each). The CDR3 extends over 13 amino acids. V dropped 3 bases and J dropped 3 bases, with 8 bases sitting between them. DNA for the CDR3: TGTGCCAGCAGTTTGGGGACCGAAGAGACCCAGTACTTC. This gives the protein CASSLGTEETQYF.

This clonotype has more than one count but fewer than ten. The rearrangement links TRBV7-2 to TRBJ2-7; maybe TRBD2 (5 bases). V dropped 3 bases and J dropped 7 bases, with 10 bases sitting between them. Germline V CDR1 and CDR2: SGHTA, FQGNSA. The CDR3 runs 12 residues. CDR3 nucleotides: TGTGCCAGCAGCTTTGGCGGGCTGGAGCAGTACTTC. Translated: CASSFGGLEQYF.

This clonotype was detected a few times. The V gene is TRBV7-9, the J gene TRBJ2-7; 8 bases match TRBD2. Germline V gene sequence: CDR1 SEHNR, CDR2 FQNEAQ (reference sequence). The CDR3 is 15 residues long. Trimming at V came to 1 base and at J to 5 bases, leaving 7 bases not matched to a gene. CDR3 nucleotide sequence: TGTGCCAGCAGCTTAGGCAGCGGGAGATCCAACGAGCAGTACTTC. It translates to CASSLGSGRSNEQYF.

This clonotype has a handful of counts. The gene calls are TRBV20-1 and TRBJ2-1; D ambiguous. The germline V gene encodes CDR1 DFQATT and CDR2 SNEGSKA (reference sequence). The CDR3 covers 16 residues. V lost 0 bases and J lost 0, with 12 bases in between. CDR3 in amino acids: CSARDIGIFSYNEQFF. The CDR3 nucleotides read TGCAGTGCTAGAGATATCGGAATTTTCTCCTACAATGAGCAGTTCTTC.

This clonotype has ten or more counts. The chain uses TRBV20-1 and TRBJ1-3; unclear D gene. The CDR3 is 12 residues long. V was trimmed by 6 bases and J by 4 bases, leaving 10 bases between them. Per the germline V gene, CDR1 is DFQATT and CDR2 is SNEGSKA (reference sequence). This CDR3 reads CSALGEGNTIYF. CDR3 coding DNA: TGCAGTGCCCTCGGGGAAGGAAACACCATATATTTT.

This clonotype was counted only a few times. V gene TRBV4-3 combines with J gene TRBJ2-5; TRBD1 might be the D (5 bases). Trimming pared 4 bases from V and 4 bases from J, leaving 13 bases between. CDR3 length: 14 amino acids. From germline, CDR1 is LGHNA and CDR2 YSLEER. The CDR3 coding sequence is TGCGCCAGCAGCCCCCAGATCACAGGAGAGACCCAGTACTTC. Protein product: CASSPQITGETQYF.

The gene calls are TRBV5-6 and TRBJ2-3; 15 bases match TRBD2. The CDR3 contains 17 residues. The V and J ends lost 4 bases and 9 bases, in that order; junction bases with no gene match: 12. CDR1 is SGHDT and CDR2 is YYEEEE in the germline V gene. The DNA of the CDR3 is TGTGCCAGCAGCCCTACTGGACTAGCGGGAGGGCGGAGGACGCAGTATTTT. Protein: CASSPTGLAGGRRTQYF.

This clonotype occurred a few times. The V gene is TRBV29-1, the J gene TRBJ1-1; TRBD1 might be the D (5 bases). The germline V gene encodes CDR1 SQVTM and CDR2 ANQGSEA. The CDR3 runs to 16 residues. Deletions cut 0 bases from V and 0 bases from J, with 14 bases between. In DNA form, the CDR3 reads TGCAGCGTTGAAGACCCCACTGGGGGAGTGAACACTGAAGCTTTCTTT. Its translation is CSVEDPTGGVNTEAFF.

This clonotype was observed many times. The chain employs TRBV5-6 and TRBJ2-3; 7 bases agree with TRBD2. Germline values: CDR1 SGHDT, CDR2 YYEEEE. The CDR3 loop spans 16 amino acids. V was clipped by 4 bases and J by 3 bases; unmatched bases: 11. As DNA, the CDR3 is TGTGCCAGCAGCCCCCCGCCGGGGGGAGGTACAGATACGCAGTATTTT. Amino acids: CASSPPPGGGTDTQYF.

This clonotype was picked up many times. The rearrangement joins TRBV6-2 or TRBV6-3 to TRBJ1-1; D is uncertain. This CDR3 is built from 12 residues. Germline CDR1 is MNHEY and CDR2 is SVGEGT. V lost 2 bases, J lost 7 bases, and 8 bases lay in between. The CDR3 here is CASSYRSVEAFF. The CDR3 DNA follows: TGTGCCAGCAGTTACCGAAGCGTTGAAGCTTTCTTT.

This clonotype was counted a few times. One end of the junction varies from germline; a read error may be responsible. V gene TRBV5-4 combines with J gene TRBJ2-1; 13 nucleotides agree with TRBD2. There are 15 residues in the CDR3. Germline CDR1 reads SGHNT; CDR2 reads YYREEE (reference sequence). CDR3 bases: TGTGCCAGCAGCTTGGCCCGTTTGGGACTAGCGGGGCCCATATTC. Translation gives CASSLARLGLAGPIF.

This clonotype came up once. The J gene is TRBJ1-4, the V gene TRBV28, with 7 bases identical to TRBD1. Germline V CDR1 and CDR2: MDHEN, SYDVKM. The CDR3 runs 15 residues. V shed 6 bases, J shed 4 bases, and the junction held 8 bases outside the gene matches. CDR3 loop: CASSTRGQLNEKLFF. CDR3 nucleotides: TGTGCCAGCAGCACACGGGGACAGCTTAATGAAAAACTGTTTTTT.

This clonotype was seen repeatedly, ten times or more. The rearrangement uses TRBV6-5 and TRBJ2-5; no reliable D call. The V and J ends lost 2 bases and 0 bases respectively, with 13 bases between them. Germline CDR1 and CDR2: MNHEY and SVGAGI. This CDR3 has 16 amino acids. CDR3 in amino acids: CASSYGPPPDQETQYF. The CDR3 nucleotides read TGTGCCAGCAGTTACGGTCCGCCTCCGGACCAAGAGACCCAGTACTTC.

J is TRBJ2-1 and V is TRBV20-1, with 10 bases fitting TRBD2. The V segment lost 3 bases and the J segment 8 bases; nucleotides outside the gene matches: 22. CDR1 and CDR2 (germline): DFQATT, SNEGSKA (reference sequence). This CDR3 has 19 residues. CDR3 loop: CSARALGSGRAIGWDEQFF. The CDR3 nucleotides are TGCAGTGCTAGGGCTTTAGGCAGCGGGAGGGCTATAGGGTGGGATGAGCAGTTCTTC.

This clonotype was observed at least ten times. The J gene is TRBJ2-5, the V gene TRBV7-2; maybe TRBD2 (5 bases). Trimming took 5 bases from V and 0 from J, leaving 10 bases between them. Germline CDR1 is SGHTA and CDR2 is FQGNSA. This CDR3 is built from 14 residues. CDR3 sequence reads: CASSTGIYQETQYF. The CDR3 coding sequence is TGTGCCAGCAGCACGGGGATTTACCAAGAGACCCAGTACTTC. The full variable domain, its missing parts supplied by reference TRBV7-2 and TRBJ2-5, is GAGVSQSPSNKVTEKGKDVELRCDPISGHTALYWYRQSLGQGLEFLIYFQGNSAPDKSGLPSDRFSAERTGGSVSTLTIQRTQQEDSAVYLCASSTGIYQETQYFGPGTRLLVL.

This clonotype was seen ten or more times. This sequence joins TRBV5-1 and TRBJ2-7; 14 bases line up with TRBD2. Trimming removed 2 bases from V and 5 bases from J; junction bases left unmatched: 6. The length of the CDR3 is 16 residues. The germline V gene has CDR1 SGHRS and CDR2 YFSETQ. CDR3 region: CASSFVRLAGGHEQYF. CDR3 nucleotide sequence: TGCGCCAGCAGCTTCGTTCGACTAGCGGGAGGGCACGAGCAGTACTTC.

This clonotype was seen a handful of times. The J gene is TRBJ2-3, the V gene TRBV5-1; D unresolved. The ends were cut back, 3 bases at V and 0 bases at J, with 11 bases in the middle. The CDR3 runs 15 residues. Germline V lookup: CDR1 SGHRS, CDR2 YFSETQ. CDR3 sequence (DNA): TGCGCCAGCAGCTCCGGGTTCCCGAGCACAGATACGCAGTATTTT. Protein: CASSSGFPSTDTQYF.

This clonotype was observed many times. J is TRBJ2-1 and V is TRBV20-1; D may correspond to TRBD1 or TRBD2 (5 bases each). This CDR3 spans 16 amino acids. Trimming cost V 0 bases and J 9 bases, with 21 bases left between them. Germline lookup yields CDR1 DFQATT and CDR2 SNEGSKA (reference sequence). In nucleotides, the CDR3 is TGCAGTGCTAGAGATTTATGGGGGAGAGCTTTTGGTGAGCAGTTCTTC. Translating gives CSARDLWGRAFGEQFF.

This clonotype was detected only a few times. The CDR3 sequence: CASSQLYNEQFF. DNA of the CDR3: TGTGCCAGCAGCCAGTTATACAATGAGCAGTTCTTC. The chain recombines TRBV12-3 or TRBV12-4 with TRBJ2-1, with no clear D. CDR3 length equals 12 residues. Trimming cost V 6 bases and J 4 bases, with 7 bases left between them.

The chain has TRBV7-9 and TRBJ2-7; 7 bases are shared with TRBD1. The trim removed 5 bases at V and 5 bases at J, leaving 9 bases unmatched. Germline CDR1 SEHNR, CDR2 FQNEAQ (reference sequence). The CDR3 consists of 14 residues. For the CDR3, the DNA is TGTGCCAGCAGCACAAGGACAGGCAGGAACGAGCAGTACTTC. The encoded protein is CASSTRTGRNEQYF. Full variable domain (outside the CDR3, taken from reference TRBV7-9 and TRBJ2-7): DTGVSQNPRHKITKRGQNVTFRCDPISEHNRLYWYRQTLGQGPEFLTYFQNEAQLEKSRLLSDRFSAERPKGSFSTLEIQRTEQGDSAMYLCASSTRTGRNEQYFGPGTRLTVT.

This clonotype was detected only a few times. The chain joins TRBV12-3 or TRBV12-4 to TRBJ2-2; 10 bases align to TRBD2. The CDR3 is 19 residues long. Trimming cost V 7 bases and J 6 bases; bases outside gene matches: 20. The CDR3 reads CASTDGGEVAGGNAGELFF. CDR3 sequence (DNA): TGTGCCAGCACCGACGGCGGAGAGGTAGCGGGAGGAAACGCCGGGGAGCTGTTTTTT.